What follows are 23 T cell receptor beta chains derived from one specimen sequenced in a study of Graves' ophthalmopathy and Graves' hyperthyroidism. Beta-chain TCR CDR3 regions were amplified from RNA transcripts. HTBI-primed first-round RT-PCR preceded second-round multiplex PCR. TCRdb re-analysed the multiplex PCR reads in MiXCR, keeping a single row per CDR3 protein. The sample has 200,000 to 250,000 distinct CDR3 sequences, 45% seen once. The material sequenced was peripheral blood. The source of these receptors is an adult man with Graves' ophthalmopathy.

This clonotype was observed a single time. The chain carries TRBV5-4 and TRBJ2-7; 12 bases line up with TRBD2. Germline CDR1 and CDR2: SGHNT and YYREEE (reference sequence). The CDR3 extends over 15 amino acids. V gave up 2 bases and J gave up 3 bases; unmatched junction bases: 3. This CDR3 is CASSLKTSGSYEQYF. CDR3 coding DNA: TGTGCCAGCAGCTTAAAGACTAGCGGGAGCTACGAGCAGTACTTC. The full variable domain, completed using reference TRBV5-4 and TRBJ2-7, is ETGVTQSPTHLIKTRGQQVTLRCSSQSGHNTVSWYQQALGQGPQFIFQYYREEENGRGNFPPRFSGLQFPNYSSELNVNALELDDSALYLCASSLKTSGSYEQYFGPGTRLTVT.

This clonotype was observed a few times. The chain uses TRBV7-9 and TRBJ1-1, with D perhaps TRBD1 (5 bases). Germline lookup yields CDR1 SEHNR and CDR2 FQNEAQ (reference sequence). The CDR3 is 14 residues long. V gave up 5 bases and J gave up 4 bases, with 14 bases separating them. CDR3 sequence: CASSRGAGGTEAFF. In DNA, the CDR3 is TGTGCCAGCAGCAGAGGGGCCGGAGGCACTGAAGCTTTCTTT.

This clonotype was counted between two and nine times. V gene TRBV10-1 combines with J gene TRBJ2-5; D not resolved. Germline CDR1 is WNHNN and CDR2 is SYGVQD (reference sequence). The CDR3 totals 14 residues. V lost 0 bases, J lost 0 bases, and 5 bases lay in between. The CDR3 region is CASSESRNQETQYF. The CDR3 nucleotides are TGCGCCAGCAGTGAGTCGAGAAACCAAGAGACCCAGTACTTC.

Turning to this clonotype: A much larger clone sits a single nucleotide away, making a read error possible. The rearrangement links TRBV10-3 to TRBJ1-5; 8 bases match TRBD1. Germline V CDR1 and CDR2: ENHRY, SYGVKD. The CDR3 length is 14 residues. The J segment lost 6 bases and the V segment lost 6 bases, leaving 7 bases of the junction unmatched. CDR3 in amino acids: CAIRSDRVGQPQHF. The CDR3 DNA follows: TGTGCCATCAGATCGGACAGGGTTGGTCAGCCCCAGCATTTT.

This clonotype appeared many times. The chain links TRBV5-1 to TRBJ1-2; D possibly corresponds to TRBD1 (6 bases). CDR1 and CDR2 from the germline V gene are SGHRS and YFSETQ. V shed 4 bases and J shed 2 bases, with 12 bases lying between them. This CDR3 is 14 amino acids long. CDR3 amino acids: CASSQVGGNYGYTF. The DNA for the CDR3 is TGCGCCAGCAGCCAGGTGGGGGGCAACTATGGCTACACCTTC.

The chain recombines TRBV12-3 or TRBV12-4 with TRBJ2-7, with a tentative D call TRBD1 (6 bases). CDR3 size: 15 residues. V was clipped by 5 bases and J by 3 bases, with 17 bases between them. CDR3 sequence (DNA): TGTGCCAGCAGTCCTGGACAGTCCAACGTCTACGAGCAGTACTTC. Translation: CASSPGQSNVYEQYF.

The genes are TRBV29-1 and TRBJ2-7; D not certain. Germline CDR1 SQVTM, CDR2 ANQGSEA. Trimming took off 4 bases at V and 2 bases at J, with 9 bases between the two ends. There are 12 residues in the CDR3. CDR3 region: CSVVDIAYEQYF. The DNA of the CDR3 is TGCAGCGTTGTCGACATCGCCTACGAGCAGTACTTC.

This clonotype is labeled medium-sized. This chain joins TRBV29-1 and TRBJ1-3; no definite D call. The CDR3 totals 11 residues. Germline assignment: CDR1 SQVTM and CDR2 ANQGSEA. V lost 5 bases, J lost 2 bases, and 4 bases lay in between. This chain's CDR3 is CSVTTGNTIYF. The CDR3 DNA follows: TGCAGCGTTACGACTGGAAACACCATATATTTT.

This clonotype showed up just a few times. This rearrangement joins TRBV3-1 to TRBJ2-2; D call uncertain. V lost 2 bases to trimming and J lost 6 bases, with 1 base between them. There are 11 residues in the CDR3. Germline CDR1 and CDR2: LGHDT and YNNKEL (reference sequence). Written as DNA, the CDR3 is TGTGCCAGCAGCCAATCCGGGGAGCTGTTTTTT. This sequence encodes CASSQSGELFF.

V gene TRBV6-7 combines with J gene TRBJ2-7, with 11 positions matching TRBD2. TRBV6-7 is an open reading frame whose function is uncertain. J was trimmed by 2 bases and V by 6 bases; bases with no gene match: 6. This CDR3 comprises 15 residues. CDR3 coding DNA: TGTGCCAGCAGCCTCCCGACTAGCGGGGCCTACGAGCAGTACTTC. Residues: CASSLPTSGAYEQYF.

A note on this clonotype: A read error may produce the germline difference seen at one junction end. The rearrangement links TRBV10-2 to TRBJ2-5; 8 nucleotides line up with TRBD1. Germline-derived CDR1 and CDR2 are WSHSY and SAAADI. The length of the CDR3 is 17 residues. CDR3 residues: CASSYPRQGSNGETQYF. The CDR3 DNA follows: TGTGCCAGCAGTTACCCTAGACAGGGGTCCAATGGGGAGACCCAGTACTTC.

As regards this clonotype: An end of the junction does not agree with germline; a read error may underlie this. The chain joins TRBV7-6 to TRBJ2-7; D gene unclear. The CDR3 totals 14 residues. The germline gives CDR1 SGHVS, CDR2 FNYEAQ. CDR3 in DNA: TGTGCCAGCAGCTCCCCCGACGGAACCTACGAGCAGTGCTTC. The encoded protein is CASSSPDGTYEQCF.

The V gene is TRBV2, the J gene TRBJ1-4; D is uncertain. Germline V gene data show CDR1 as SNHLY and CDR2 as FYNNEI. The V end lost 6 bases, the J end lost 9 bases, and 8 bases lay between the germline ends. CDR3 length: 11 amino acids. CDR3 nucleotides: TGTGCCAGCAGGGCGGATCAAAAACTGTTTTTT. This gives the protein CASRADQKLFF.

This clonotype ranks as medium-sized. This CDR3 is CASSPPSLSTNEKLFF. The CDR3 nucleotides are TGTGCCAGCAGCCCTCCGTCCCTTTCGACTAATGAAAAACTGTTTTTT. V usage is TRBV7-9 and J usage is TRBJ1-4; no firm D call. The CDR3 spans 16 residues. Germline values: CDR1 SEHNR, CDR2 FQNEAQ (reference sequence). V was clipped by 5 bases and J by 2 bases, with 15 bases between them. The entire variable domain, with the rest obtained from reference TRBV7-9 and TRBJ1-4, is as follows: DTGVSQNPRHKITKRGQNVTFRCDPISEHNRLYWYRQTLGQGPEFLTYFQNEAQLEKSRLLSDRFSAERPKGSFSTLEIQRTEQGDSAMYLCASSPPSLSTNEKLFFGSGTQLSVL.

This clonotype came up a few times. J is TRBJ2-6 and V is TRBV10-3; 7 nucleotides align to TRBD1. The CDR3 contains 16 residues. Trimming at V came to 4 bases and at J to 0 bases, leaving 3 bases not matched to a gene. Germline V CDR1 and CDR2: ENHRY, SYGVKD. The CDR3 bases are TGTGCCATCAGTGGGGACAGTCCCTCTGGGGCCAACGTCCTGACTTTC. It yields the protein CAISGDSPSGANVLTF.

This clonotype has a handful of counts. This sequence joins TRBV2 and TRBJ2-7, with TRBD2 identical over 7 bases. Germline values: CDR1 SNHLY, CDR2 FYNNEI. Trimming removed 3 bases from V and 6 bases from J; junction bases left unmatched: 5. The CDR3 has 13 residues. The CDR3 DNA is TGTGCCAGCAGTGATGGCGGGGGAGGCGAGCAGTACTTC. This gives the protein CASSDGGGGEQYF.

The chain uses TRBV10-3 and TRBJ2-2; 11 bases align to TRBD1. Trimming cost V 4 bases and J 6 bases; bases outside gene matches: 7. The CDR3 is 16 residues long. Looked up from germline, CDR1 is ENHRY and CDR2 is SYGVKD. CDR3 residues: CAISVDRTGGSGELFF. CDR3 coding DNA: TGTGCCATCAGTGTGGATAGGACAGGGGGCTCCGGGGAGCTGTTTTTT.

This clonotype was detected many times. The chain uses TRBV7-2 and TRBJ2-7, with D unclear. The germline V and J ends were trimmed by 2 bases and 1 base, with 6 bases remaining between them. The length of the CDR3 is 13 residues. The germline V gene encodes CDR1 SGHTA and CDR2 FQGNSA. The CDR3 is CASSLLVSYEQYF. As DNA, the CDR3 is TGTGCCAGCAGCTTATTAGTGTCCTACGAGCAGTACTTC.

This clonotype showed up just once. This chain uses TRBV7-9 with TRBJ2-2; TRBD1 agrees at 7 bases. This CDR3 spans 16 amino acids. Germline loops: CDR1 SEHNR, CDR2 FQNEAQ (reference sequence). With 5 bases clipped from V and 0 bases from J, the junction kept 6 bases outside the gene matches. CDR3 in amino acids: CASSHNRGANTGELFF. CDR3 DNA sequence: TGTGCCAGCAGCCATAACAGGGGTGCGAACACCGGGGAGCTGTTTTTT.

Turning to this clonotype: Compared with germline, one end of the junction differs, possibly owing to a read error. This CDR3 is CASSPARGLAGASGELFF. CDR3 in DNA: TGTGCCAGCAGCCCCGCGCGGGGGCTAGCGGGAGCGTCCGGGGAGCTGTTTTTT. The chain uses TRBV10-2 and TRBJ2-2; 10 bases align to TRBD2. The germline V gene has CDR1 WSHSY and CDR2 SAAADI. CDR3 size: 18 residues.

This clonotype has more than one count but fewer than ten. The chain links TRBV9 to TRBJ2-7; D is unclear. CDR3 length equals 13 residues. Germline V gives CDR1 SGDLS, CDR2 YYNGEE. V was cut by 0 bases and J by 5 bases, with 9 bases left in between. CDR3 residues: CASSVDRLDEQYF. CDR3 in DNA: TGTGCCAGCAGCGTAGACCGGTTGGACGAGCAGTACTTC.

This clonotype was picked up a small number of times. The chain recombines TRBV20-1 with TRBJ2-5; 8 bases map to TRBD1. This CDR3 is built from 14 residues. Germline CDR1 is DFQATT and CDR2 is SNEGSKA (reference sequence). The V segment lost 5 bases and the J segment 3 bases; nucleotides outside the gene matches: 8. The CDR3 region has the DNA TGCAGTGCTTCACATCCAGGGGGCAAAGAGACCCAGTACTTC. This gives the protein CSASHPGGKETQYF.

This chain links TRBV20-1 with TRBJ1-4, with a possible D match to TRBD1 (5 bases). CDR1 and CDR2 (germline): DFQATT, SNEGSKA (reference sequence). The CDR3 loop spans 13 amino acids. Between the trimmed V and J ends, which lost 6 bases and 7 bases, there was a span of 15 bases. CDR3 sequence: CSAVGRGIEKLFF. DNA for the CDR3: TGCAGTGCCGTCGGTAGGGGAATTGAAAAACTGTTTTTT.